These 23 T cell receptor beta chains were all obtained from the same sample, sequenced in a study of cytomegalovirus exposure and HLA in healthy donors. In the PCR, 60 Vbeta and 13 Jbeta primers were used. The table came from immunoSEQ multiplex PCR; TCRdb's copy has only in-frame clones and leaves some out. The table has approximately 220,000 clones, 83% seen once. The sample was PBMCs. These receptors all stem from a girl between 10 and 17 years old in good health and CMV-seronegative.

This clone was recorded only once. CDR3 nucleotide sequence: TGTGCCAGCAGGCGACAGTTCTCTAGCACAGATACGCAGTATTTT. Protein: CASRRQFSSTDTQYF. V and J are TRBV6-5 and TRBJ2-3; a possible D gene is TRBD1 (5 bases). CDR1 is MNHEY, CDR2 SVGAGI, per germline. CDR3 length equals 15 residues. With 6 bases removed from V and 0 bases from J, the gap between germline ends came to 13 bases.

This rearrangement joins TRBV29-1 to TRBJ2-5, with D maybe TRBD1 (6 bases). Germline CDR1 reads SQVTM; CDR2 reads ANQGSEA. This CDR3 region has 12 residues. Deletions cut 4 bases from V and 1 base from J, with 7 bases between. CDR3 amino acids: CSVGTAQETQYF. The CDR3 DNA reads TGCAGCGTTGGGACAGCCCAAGAGACCCAGTACTTC. Complete variable domain (other parts from reference TRBV29-1 and TRBJ2-5): SAVISQKPSRDICQRGTSLTIQCQVDSQVTMMFWYRQQPGQSLTLIATANQGSEATYESGFVIDKFPISRPNLTFSTLTVSNMSPEDSSIYLCSVGTAQETQYFGPGTRLLVL.

This rearrangement joins TRBV27 to TRBJ2-2; weak D call: TRBD2 (6 bases). This CDR3 is 16 amino acids long. Germline V gives CDR1 MNHEY, CDR2 SMNVEV (reference sequence). Trimming removed 5 bases at V and 1 base at J, with 14 bases between. In DNA, the CDR3 is TGTGCCAGCAGTCCCTTTGAGGGAGGGAACACCGGGGAGCTGTTTTTT. Protein: CASSPFEGGNTGELFF.

This chain links TRBV2 with TRBJ1-2, with D maybe TRBD1 (6 bases). Trimming cost V 8 bases and J 3 bases, with 19 bases left between them. The CDR3 spans 15 residues. Per the germline V gene, CDR1 is SNHLY and CDR2 is FYNNEI. The CDR3 region is CASLSREGGDYGYTF. The CDR3 DNA sequence: TGTGCCAGCTTATCGCGGGAAGGGGGGGACTATGGCTACACCTTC.

This clone was observed once. The chain has TRBV7-9 and TRBJ1-1; 9 bases fit TRBD1. The CDR3 runs to 14 residues. Germline-derived CDR1 and CDR2 are SEHNR and FQNEAQ (reference sequence). V lost 5 bases to trimming and J lost 6 bases; unmatched junction nucleotides: 7. CDR3 sequence: CASSPQGAGAEAFF. In nucleotides, the CDR3 is TGTGCCAGCAGCCCACAGGGGGCTGGGGCTGAAGCTTTCTTT.

This clone was counted only a few times. The chain uses TRBV13 and TRBJ1-2; TRBD1 matches 9 bases. Germline V CDR1 and CDR2: PRHDT, FYEKMQ (reference sequence). This CDR3 has 14 amino acids. Trimming cost V 5 bases and J 3 bases; bases outside gene matches: 4. This chain's CDR3 is CASSEGQGHYGYTF. The CDR3 DNA sequence: TGTGCCAGCAGCGAGGGACAGGGCCACTATGGCTACACCTTC.

The chain links TRBV5-1 to TRBJ1-1; 8 nucleotides line up with TRBD1. This CDR3 spans 15 amino acids. Trimming at V came to 5 bases and at J to 7 bases, leaving 13 bases not matched to a gene. CDR1 SGHRS and CDR2 YFSETQ come from the germline V gene. CDR3 amino acids: CASRKQQGVSVEAFF. The CDR3 DNA is TGCGCCAGCAGGAAACAACAGGGGGTTTCGGTTGAAGCTTTCTTT.

The chain carries TRBV2 and TRBJ1-5; D may be TRBD1 (6 bases). V was shortened by 2 bases and J by 3 bases, with 11 bases between the two germline ends. The length of the CDR3 is 15 residues. The germline V gene encodes CDR1 SNHLY and CDR2 FYNNEI. The CDR3: CASSESRGDNQPQHF. CDR3 nucleotide sequence: TGTGCCAGCAGTGAATCCAGGGGAGACAATCAGCCCCAGCATTTT.

This clone turned up a few times. The rearrangement uses TRBV2 and TRBJ1-1, with 8 bases lining up with TRBD1. CDR1 is SNHLY and CDR2 is FYNNEI in the germline V gene. This CDR3 comprises 13 residues. With 7 bases clipped from V and 3 bases from J, the junction kept 4 bases outside the gene matches. Here the CDR3 reads CASKGQAYTEAFF. The CDR3 region has the DNA TGTGCCAGCAAGGGACAGGCCTACACTGAAGCTTTCTTT.

The V gene is TRBV28, the J gene TRBJ2-1; 8 positions match TRBD1. Germline loops: CDR1 MDHEN, CDR2 SYDVKM. V lost 10 bases to trimming and J lost 15 bases; unmatched junction nucleotides: 23. The CDR3 length is 15 residues. The CDR3: CATGTGDRQGSSRFF. The CDR3 region has the DNA TGTGCCACCGGCACGGGGGACCGACAGGGGAGCAGCCGGTTCTTC. The full variable domain, rest sourced from reference TRBV28 and TRBJ2-1, is DVKVTQSSRYLVKRTGEKVFLECVQDMDHENMFWYRQDPGLGLRLIYFSYDVKMKEKGDIPEGYSVSREKKERFSLILESASTNQTSMYLCATGTGDRQGSSRFFGPGTRLTVL.

Only a few counts were recorded for this clone. The chain carries TRBV4-1 and TRBJ2-3; 11 bases are shared with TRBD2. V was pared by 1 base and J by 5 bases, with 8 bases of the junction left unmatched. Germline CDR1 is MGHRA and CDR2 is YSYEKL. The CDR3 loop spans 17 amino acids. CDR3 protein: CASSQGATSGVKDTQYF. The CDR3 DNA sequence: TGCGCCAGCAGCCAAGGGGCGACTAGCGGGGTTAAAGATACGCAGTATTTT.

This sequence joins TRBV6-4 and TRBJ1-2; maybe TRBD1 (5 bases). CDR3 length: 14 residues. Trimming pared 6 bases from V and 3 bases from J, leaving 14 bases between. CDR1 and CDR2 (germline): MRHNA, SNTAGT. CDR3 loop: CASSPSWGDYGYTF. The DNA of the CDR3 is TGTGCCAGCAGCCCCTCATGGGGGGACTATGGCTACACCTTC.

The V call is TRBV19, the J call TRBJ2-1; TRBD2 agrees at 9 bases. The V and J ends lost 1 base and 7 bases, in that order; junction bases with no gene match: 5. CDR1 is LNHDA and CDR2 is SQIVND in the germline V gene (reference sequence). This CDR3 comprises 15 residues. The CDR3 DNA follows: TGTGCCAGTAGTATAGTAGCGGGGGCAGGGAATGAGCAGTTCTTC. Translation gives CASSIVAGAGNEQFF.

This sequence joins TRBV19 and TRBJ1-2, with TRBD1 matching over 9 bases. The CDR3 length is 15 residues. The V gene's germline CDR1 is LNHDA and CDR2 SQIVND (reference sequence). J lost 8 bases, V lost 4 bases, and 11 bases had no gene match. The CDR3 protein is CASSTSGTGLEGYTF. The CDR3 DNA sequence: TGTGCCAGTAGTACCTCCGGGACAGGGTTGGAAGGCTACACCTTC. The full variable domain, with the rest looked up from reference TRBV19 and TRBJ1-2, is DGGITQSPKYLFRKEGQNVTLSCEQNLNHDAMYWYRQDPGQGLRLIYYSQIVNDFQKGDIAEGYSVSREKKESFPLTVTSAQKNPTAFYLCASSTSGTGLEGYTFGSGTRLTVV.

V is TRBV28 and J is TRBJ1-2; 7 nucleotides line up with TRBD1. Germline CDR1 reads MDHEN; CDR2 reads SYDVKM. V lost 4 bases, J lost 5 bases, and 10 bases stayed unmatched. The CDR3 length is 15 residues. CDR3 sequence (DNA): TGTGCCAGCAGTTCCTCCCCACAGGGGATATATGGCTACACCTTC. Its protein product is CASSSSPQGIYGYTF.

V is TRBV9 and J is TRBJ2-7, with D tentatively TRBD2 (5 bases). The CDR3 runs 14 residues. Looked up from germline, CDR1 is SGDLS and CDR2 is YYNGEE. The V end lost 2 bases, the J end lost 5 bases, and 14 bases lay between the germline ends. The CDR3 spells CASSVGEGFDEQYF. The CDR3 DNA follows: TGTGCCAGCAGCGTCGGGGAAGGGTTCGACGAGCAGTACTTC. Filled out from reference TRBV9 and TRBJ2-7, the complete variable domain reads DSGVTQTPKHLITATGQRVTLRCSPRSGDLSVYWYQQSLDQGLQFLIQYYNGEERAKGNILERFSAQQFPDLHSELNLSSLELGDSALYFCASSVGEGFDEQYFGPGTRLTVT.

The V and J genes are TRBV5-1 and TRBJ2-5; the D gene is possibly TRBD1 (5 bases). Germline V gene data show CDR1 as SGHRS and CDR2 as YFSETQ. V was cut by 4 bases and J by 2 bases, with 12 bases left in between. The CDR3 totals 14 residues. CDR3 nucleotide sequence: TGCGCCAGCAGCCACACGACAGTGCAAGAGACCCAGTACTTC. Translated: CASSHTTVQETQYF.

On this clone itself: Other nucleotide sequences in the sample specify the same CDR3. The chain carries TRBV6-1 and TRBJ1-5; possibly TRBD1 for D (5 bases). Germline V gene sequence: CDR1 MNHNS, CDR2 SASEGT. Trimming took off 0 bases at V and 4 bases at J, with 7 bases between the two ends. The length of the CDR3 is 14 residues. CDR3 sequence (DNA): TGTGCCAGCAGTGAAGCGGGGGGGAATCAGCCCCAGCATTTT. It specifies CASSEAGGNQPQHF.

This clone turned up a few times. This chain links TRBV7-2 with TRBJ2-7; D unclear. The CDR3 sequence is 15 residues long. Germline assignment: CDR1 SGHTA and CDR2 FQGNSA. V lost 1 base to trimming and J lost 6 bases, with 16 bases between them. CDR3 sequence: CASSLVLPGSLEQYF. In nucleotides, the CDR3 is TGTGCCAGCAGCTTAGTTCTGCCAGGATCGCTCGAGCAGTACTTC.

The rearrangement uses TRBV30 and TRBJ1-2; TRBD1 is a possible D gene (6 bases). This CDR3 has 14 residues. V was pared by 3 bases and J by 7 bases, with 18 bases between. CDR1 is GTSNPN and CDR2 is SVGIG in the germline V gene (reference sequence). The CDR3 region has the DNA TGTGCCTGGAGCGAATTCGACAGGCTCGGTGGCTACACCTTC. Residues: CAWSEFDRLGGYTF.

The rearrangement joins TRBV15 to TRBJ2-3; 9 positions match TRBD1. V was clipped by 1 base and J by 7 bases; unmatched bases: 9. The V gene's germline CDR1 is LNHNV and CDR2 YYDKDF (reference sequence). The CDR3 spans 16 residues. Here the CDR3 reads CATSRGGTGLSNTQYF. CDR3 nucleotides: TGTGCCACCAGCAGAGGGGGGACAGGGCTATCAAATACGCAGTATTTT.

The V and J genes are TRBV21-1 and TRBJ2-7; the D call TRBD1 from the table was never checked on the DNA. TRBV21-1 is tagged as a pseudogene. The CDR3 spans 19 residues. Here the CDR3 reads CASSTTGTGRLNSSYEQYF. Here the CDR3 DNA reads TGTGCCAGCAGCACCACCGGGACAGGGCGACTCAATAGCTCCTACGAGCAGTACTTC.

J is TRBJ2-1 and V is TRBV28, with D possibly matching TRBD1 (6 bases). Deletions cut 5 bases from V and 7 bases from J, with 12 bases between. The CDR3 is 13 residues long. CDR1 is MDHEN and CDR2 is SYDVKM in the germline V gene. The CDR3 DNA follows: TGTGCCAGCAGTCCGGACAGCTCTAATGAGCAGTTCTTC. It encodes CASSPDSSNEQFF.